This T cell receptor (beta chain) comes out of a study of shared T cell receptors in the human thymus. The assay was immunoSEQ multiplex PCR, and TCRdb's table has in-frame clones only and misses some. The table includes 700,000 or so clones, 80% to 90% detected once. This CDR3 region has 13 residues. The ends were cut back, 3 bases at V and 4 bases at J, with 10 bases in the middle. CDR1 is MNHNS and CDR2 is SASEGT in the germline V gene. The same specimen was also included in a second study, on human thymus T cells. According to that study: Resections removed during corrective heart surgery provided the thymus tissue used. Usage of V and J genes appeared biased in thymic and blood repertoires.

Sequencing used thymocytes. The chain joins TRBV6-1 to TRBJ2-7, with TRBD2 as a possible D gene (5 bases). This sequence originates from a girl younger than two with a congenital heart defect. The CDR3 region has the DNA TGTGCCAGCAGTGAGGACTTTTCATACGAGCAGTACTTC. It is translated as CASSEDFSYEQYF.